The 25 T cell receptor beta chains below all came from one sample that was sequenced in a study of T cell repertoires in cytomegalovirus infection. Each CDR3 protein gets one entry after TCRdb re-called the reads with MiXCR. The sample yields 250,000 to 400,000 distinct CDR3 sequences, around 25% seen once. No antigens are known for them. The starting material was cultured PBMCs, obtained from culture after CMV antigen stimulation. These receptors originate from a human donor in good health (CMV status not recorded). Some clones in this sample may be carry-over from other donors' samples.

The chain uses TRBV18 and TRBJ2-5; maybe TRBD1 (5 bases). The CDR3 is 14 amino acids. The V end lost 2 bases, the J end lost 4 bases, and 11 bases lay between the germline ends. Per the germline V gene, CDR1 is KGHSH and CDR2 is LQKENI. The CDR3 coding sequence is TGTGCCAGCTCACCATGGCAGGGCGCAGAGACCCAGTACTTC. This codes for CASSPWQGAETQYF.

This clonotype has more than one count but fewer than ten. V gene TRBV28 combines with J gene TRBJ2-3; D unclear. Germline CDR1 MDHEN, CDR2 SYDVKM. The CDR3 has 12 amino acids. V gave up 3 bases and J gave up 4 bases, with 5 bases separating them. CDR3 sequence (DNA): TGTGCCAGCAGTTTGACCCCAGATACGCAGTATTTT. Translation: CASSLTPDTQYF.

The chain carries TRBV2 and TRBJ1-4, with a weak D call TRBD1 (6 bases). Trimming cost V 6 bases and J 4 bases, with 12 bases left between them. Per the germline V gene, CDR1 is SNHLY and CDR2 is FYNNEI. The CDR3 contains 14 residues. CDR3 region: CASRADSNNEKLFF. CDR3 DNA sequence: TGTGCCAGCAGGGCGGACAGCAATAATGAAAAACTGTTTTTT.

This clonotype was seen more than once but under ten times. The chain recombines TRBV11-3 with TRBJ1-1, with 7 bases lining up with TRBD1. The germline CDR1 and CDR2 sequences are SGHNT and YENEEA. The CDR3 contains 15 residues. Trimming removed 5 bases from V and 4 bases from J; junction bases left unmatched: 10. Written as DNA, the CDR3 is TGTGCCAGCAGCCTGGGACAGCCGATGAGCACTGAAGCTTTCTTT. Its protein product is CASSLGQPMSTEAFF.

This clonotype was counted between two and nine times. The V gene is TRBV6-2 or TRBV6-3, the J gene TRBJ2-7; 8 bases align to TRBD2. The CDR3 sequence is 13 residues long. V was clipped by 6 bases and J by 2 bases; unmatched bases: 3. Germline lookup yields CDR1 MNHEY and CDR2 SVGEGT. CDR3 nucleotide sequence: TGTGCCAGCAGAACTAGCGGAGCCTACGAGCAGTACTTC. This translates into CASRTSGAYEQYF.

This clonotype was detected a few times. This chain connects TRBV6-2 or TRBV6-3 to TRBJ2-6; TRBD1 aligns across 10 bases. Looked up from germline, CDR1 is MNHEY and CDR2 is SVGEGT. The CDR3 is 19 amino acids. V trimming: 5 bases; J trimming: 0 bases; junction bases outside the gene matches: 10. The CDR3 DNA follows: TGTGCCAGCAGTCCCTCTAGGGGACAGGGGCACTCTGGGGCCAACGTCCTGACTTTC. Amino acids: CASSPSRGQGHSGANVLTF.

There are a few counts of this clonotype. V usage is TRBV9 and J usage is TRBJ2-1, with 16 bases lining up with TRBD2. In germline, CDR1 is SGDLS, CDR2 YYNGEE. CDR3 length: 18 amino acids. Trimming at V came to 3 bases and at J to 8 bases, leaving 11 bases not matched to a gene. The chain's CDR3 is CASSAGLAGGGFSDEQFF. CDR3 nucleotides: TGTGCCAGCAGCGCGGGACTAGCGGGAGGGGGTTTTTCGGATGAGCAGTTCTTC. The full variable domain, with the rest looked up from reference TRBV9 and TRBJ2-1, is DSGVTQTPKHLITATGQRVTLRCSPRSGDLSVYWYQQSLDQGLQFLIQYYNGEERAKGNILERFSAQQFPDLHSELNLSSLELGDSALYFCASSAGLAGGGFSDEQFFGPGTRLTVL.

The rearrangement links TRBV7-2 to TRBJ2-1; 13 bases are shared with TRBD2. The trim removed 5 bases at V and 9 bases at J, leaving 7 bases unmatched. This CDR3 comprises 15 residues. Germline assignment: CDR1 SGHTA and CDR2 FQGNSA. The CDR3 spells CASSPTSGRKGEQFF. The CDR3 bases are TGTGCCAGCAGCCCGACTAGCGGGAGGAAGGGTGAGCAGTTCTTC.

The chain recombines TRBV12-3 or TRBV12-4 with TRBJ2-5; either TRBD1 or TRBD2 may fit D (5 bases each). The CDR3 is 16 residues long. V was pared by 1 base and J by 5 bases, with 17 bases between. CDR3 sequence reads: CASSLVVGQGEETQYF. The DNA of the CDR3 is TGTGCCAGCAGTTTAGTGGTCGGGCAGGGAGAGGAGACCCAGTACTTC.

This clonotype was seen only a few times. V usage is TRBV6-2 or TRBV6-3 and J usage is TRBJ2-7; 13 bases fit TRBD2. The trim removed 2 bases at V and 5 bases at J, leaving 3 bases unmatched. Germline lookup yields CDR1 MNHEY and CDR2 SVGEGT. This CDR3 is built from 15 residues. CDR3 in amino acids: CASSYRTSGSHEQYV. The CDR3 DNA is TGTGCCAGCAGTTACAGGACTAGCGGGAGCCACGAGCAGTACGTC.

This clonotype was counted only a few times. The chain is built from TRBV14 and TRBJ1-6; D is uncertain. Germline loops: CDR1 SGHDN, CDR2 FVKESK. V lost 1 base to trimming and J lost 3 bases, with 10 bases between them. CDR3 length: 16 amino acids. In DNA, the CDR3 is TGTGCCAGCAGCCAAGTGGGCAGCTTCTATAATTCACCCCTCCACTTT. Translated, it gives CASSQVGSFYNSPLHF.

The rearrangement uses TRBV6-2 or TRBV6-3 and TRBJ2-1, with 14 bases fitting TRBD2. V trimming: 5 bases; J trimming: 6 bases; junction bases outside the gene matches: 15. This CDR3 region has 19 residues. The V gene's germline CDR1 is MNHEY and CDR2 SVGEGT. CDR3 protein: CASSPRLAGGPFESNEQFF. For the CDR3, the DNA is TGTGCCAGCAGTCCCAGACTAGCGGGAGGGCCATTCGAGTCCAATGAGCAGTTCTTC.

This clonotype was seen ten or more times. This rearrangement joins TRBV19 to TRBJ1-3; 7 positions agree with TRBD1. Trimming took 6 bases from V and 2 from J; bases not matched to a gene: 4. Germline lookup yields CDR1 LNHDA and CDR2 SQIVND (reference sequence). This CDR3 comprises 14 residues. CDR3 sequence (DNA): TGTGCCAGTAGCCGAGACAGGGCTGGAAACACCATATATTTT. The encoded protein is CASSRDRAGNTIYF.

The V gene is TRBV6-2 or TRBV6-3, the J gene TRBJ1-1; a possible D gene is TRBD1 (5 bases). Germline assignment: CDR1 MNHEY and CDR2 SVGEGT. V lost 4 bases to trimming and J lost 6 bases, with 18 bases between them. The CDR3 contains 15 residues. As DNA, the CDR3 is TGTGCCAGCAGTTTGGGAATGAATAGGGGCGCTGAAGCTTTCTTT. Translating it yields CASSLGMNRGAEAFF.

In its sample, this clonotype was seen a few times. The chain employs TRBV7-9 and TRBJ2-3; TRBD2 agrees at 10 bases. Germline V gene data show CDR1 as SEHNR and CDR2 as FQNEAQ (reference sequence). V lost 7 bases, J lost 5 bases, and 15 bases stayed unmatched. This CDR3 comprises 17 residues. CDR3 sequence: CASTSQLSSGRIDTQYF. CDR3 in DNA: TGTGCCAGCACTTCTCAGTTGTCTAGCGGGAGAATAGATACGCAGTATTTT.

The chain uses TRBV10-2 and TRBJ2-1; D is perhaps TRBD1 (8 bases). Germline assignment: CDR1 WSHSY and CDR2 SAAADI. The V and J ends lost 4 bases and 6 bases respectively, with 22 bases between them. The length of the CDR3 is 17 residues. CDR3 sequence (DNA): TGCGCCAGCAGTGTAAGCAGGGGGCTAGCGGAGGGCAATGAGCAGTTCTTC. Its protein product is CASSVSRGLAEGNEQFF.

In its sample, this clonotype was seen a few times. This chain connects TRBV2 to TRBJ2-7; D is unresolved. The CDR3 spans 13 residues. Germline CDR1 SNHLY, CDR2 FYNNEI. Trimming took off 6 bases at V and 4 bases at J, with 13 bases between the two ends. The CDR3: CASSTPRLYEQYF. The CDR3 bases are TGTGCCAGCAGCACTCCTAGACTGTACGAGCAGTACTTC.

This clonotype was seen a few times. This chain uses TRBV19 with TRBJ2-7; tentatively, D is TRBD1 (6 bases). With 1 base removed from V and 5 bases from J, the gap between germline ends came to 9 bases. Germline V CDR1 and CDR2: LNHDA, SQIVND (reference sequence). This CDR3 has 13 residues. This chain's CDR3 is CASSIVPGDEQYV. The CDR3 DNA sequence: TGTGCCAGTAGTATAGTTCCAGGGGACGAGCAGTACGTC.

Judged by abundance, this clonotype is medium-sized. This sequence joins TRBV7-2 and TRBJ1-2; possibly TRBD1 for D (5 bases). The V and J ends lost 6 bases and 4 bases respectively, with 12 bases between them. CDR3 length equals 13 residues. CDR1 SGHTA and CDR2 FQGNSA come from the germline V gene. In DNA form, the CDR3 reads TGTGCCAGCAGACAGAGCGGGGCCTATGGCTACACCTTC. Translation gives CASRQSGAYGYTF.

This clonotype has a handful of counts. The chain has TRBV7-8 and TRBJ2-2; D call uncertain. This CDR3 is 16 amino acids long. Deletions cut 5 bases from V and 0 bases from J, with 13 bases between. Germline assignment: CDR1 SGHVS and CDR2 FQNEAQ. This CDR3 is CASSMHWIANTGELFF. Written as DNA, the CDR3 is TGTGCCAGCAGCATGCACTGGATCGCGAACACCGGGGAGCTGTTTTTT.

Comments on this clonotype: Its ends do not fully match the called genes, so a read error is possible. In DNA form, the CDR3 reads TGCGCCAGCAGCCAAGGAGCGGGAGGGAACGCCGGGGAGCTGTTTTTT. Amino acid sequence: CASSQGAGGNAGELFF. V gene TRBV4-3 combines with J gene TRBJ2-2; TRBD2 matches 10 bases. Germline V lookup: CDR1 LGHNA, CDR2 YSLEER. This CDR3 spans 16 amino acids.

This clonotype was seen a handful of times. The J gene is TRBJ2-3, the V gene TRBV12-3 or TRBV12-4; no clear D gene. This CDR3 has 12 residues. The germline V and J ends were trimmed by 6 bases and 5 bases, with 9 bases remaining between them. The CDR3 region is CASRPDQDTQYF. The DNA of the CDR3 is TGTGCCAGCAGACCGGATCAAGATACGCAGTATTTT.

This clonotype was counted between two and nine times. The CDR3 region has the DNA TGTGCCAGCCACTCAAGGCGGGAGGGCCGGGAGACCCAGTACTTC. Translation: CASHSRREGRETQYF. V gene TRBV27 combines with J gene TRBJ2-5; TRBD2 aligns across 9 bases. The V and J ends lost 8 bases and 5 bases, in that order; junction bases with no gene match: 12. The CDR3 is 15 amino acids. Germline CDR1 MNHEY, CDR2 SMNVEV (reference sequence).

Ten or more counts support this clonotype. The chain has TRBV7-2 and TRBJ2-1; weak D call: TRBD2 (5 bases). Germline-derived CDR1 and CDR2 are SGHTA and FQGNSA. The V end lost 5 bases, the J end lost 7 bases, and 21 bases lay between the germline ends. The CDR3 contains 16 residues. CDR3 bases: TGTGCCAGCAGCCCCCGTTCCGCCGGGATCGGTAATGAGCAGTTCTTC. This encodes CASSPRSAGIGNEQFF.

The rearrangement joins TRBV23-1 to TRBJ2-2; D not resolved. TRBV23-1 belongs to the ORF category, with a function that is uncertain. The CDR3 has 13 amino acids. V gave up 0 bases and J gave up 6 bases, with 5 bases separating them. The CDR3 nucleotides read TGCGCCAGCAGTCAATCGTGGGCCGGGGAGCTGTTTTTT. It specifies CASSQSWAGELFF.